Listed below are T cell receptor beta chains from one sample, sequenced in a study of a mutant IDH1 vaccine in newly diagnosed glioma. What these receptors recognize is not known. Here immunoSEQ multiplex PCR was the method, and the copy in TCRdb shows in-frame clones only, minus some. Found here are about 130,000 clones, about four fifths of them singletons; the top ten hold under 7%. This sample comprised PBMCs, obtained from a glioma patient whose treatment included an IDH1 peptide vaccine. The receptors shown here come from a man aged 35-49 years with glioma. CDR3s include the opening cysteine and the closing phenylalanine or tryptophan. The order of the fields is J gene, V gene, CDR3 protein.

j_call: TRBJ1-4; v_call: TRBV4-2; cdr3_aa: CASSQDGRGREKLFF
j_call: TRBJ1-3; v_call: TRBV28; cdr3_aa: CASSLSGLGNTIYF
j_call: TRBJ2-2; v_call: TRBV5-6; cdr3_aa: CASSSPDGGELFF
j_call: TRBJ2-7; v_call: TRBV4-3; cdr3_aa: CASSLLAGGPGEQYF
j_call: TRBJ2-1; v_call: TRBV30; cdr3_aa: CAWSSGQGNYNEQFF
j_call: TRBJ1-1; v_call: TRBV28; cdr3_aa: CASSPGGWQANTEAFF
j_call: TRBJ2-7; v_call: TRBV7-2; cdr3_aa: CASSSLWGGGYEQYF
j_call: TRBJ1-5; v_call: TRBV18; cdr3_aa: CASSPPISENQPQHF
j_call: TRBJ2-3; v_call: TRBV19; cdr3_aa: CASSISGGGTDTQYF
j_call: TRBJ1-1; v_call: TRBV28; cdr3_aa: CASSLLGRGLIVAEAFF
j_call: TRBJ1-1; v_call: TRBV6-1; cdr3_aa: CASSETGRTEAFF
j_call: TRBJ1-1; v_call: TRBV5-1; cdr3_aa: CASSVGAEAFF
j_call: TRBJ2-7; v_call: TRBV2; cdr3_aa: CASFPARGGRREQYF
j_call: TRBJ2-5; v_call: TRBV6-5; cdr3_aa: CASSYWTSGQETQYF
j_call: TRBJ2-7; v_call: TRBV5-5; cdr3_aa: CASSLVREVYEQYF
j_call: TRBJ2-7; v_call: TRBV6-5; cdr3_aa: CASSPRTSGRNEQYF
j_call: TRBJ2-1; v_call: TRBV7-8; cdr3_aa: CASSLTRPTVPGLFSYNEQFF
j_call: TRBJ2-1; v_call: TRBV9; cdr3_aa: CASSANSLNEQFF
j_call: TRBJ1-2; v_call: TRBV9; cdr3_aa: CASSVGSGESYTF
j_call: TRBJ1-2; v_call: TRBV6-4; cdr3_aa: CASSDEGRGVKGYTF
j_call: TRBJ1-2; v_call: TRBV27; cdr3_aa: CASSLYDRGLGYTF
j_call: TRBJ1-4; v_call: TRBV5-1; cdr3_aa: CASSFSQGDGSEKLFF
j_call: TRBJ1-5; v_call: TRBV6-1; cdr3_aa: CASSEDSNSNQPQHF
j_call: TRBJ2-6; v_call: TRBV19; cdr3_aa: CASSPWGGGAGANVLTF
j_call: TRBJ1-5; v_call: TRBV13; cdr3_aa: CASSLSGSQPQHF
j_call: TRBJ1-5; v_call: TRBV6-5; cdr3_aa: CASSYSMGGNQPQHF
j_call: TRBJ2-3; v_call: TRBV11-2; cdr3_aa: CASSFGSGNHLEYF
j_call: TRBJ1-1; v_call: TRBV12-5; cdr3_aa: CASGLVTGGGTEAFF
j_call: TRBJ2-4; v_call: TRBV6-4; cdr3_aa: CASSEGLGGRNIQYF
j_call: TRBJ2-1; v_call: TRBV19; cdr3_aa: CASKDWSNEQFF
j_call: TRBJ2-1; v_call: TRBV30; cdr3_aa: CAWSGGGGREQFF
j_call: TRBJ2-7; v_call: TRBV7-2; cdr3_aa: CATGLAVSYEQYF
j_call: TRBJ2-3; v_call: TRBV4-3; cdr3_aa: CASSKQGAGGDTQYF
j_call: TRBJ2-7; v_call: TRBV7-2; cdr3_aa: CASSLYQGGEQYF
j_call: TRBJ2-1; v_call: TRBV10-3; cdr3_aa: CAISEAWDKSNEQFF
j_call: TRBJ1-6; v_call: TRBV6-5; cdr3_aa: CASSYGQGAYSPLHF
j_call: TRBJ2-7; v_call: TRBV6-6; cdr3_aa: CASSYSTGEGSYEQYF
j_call: TRBJ2-3; v_call: TRBV7-8; cdr3_aa: CASSPRSFRRTDTQYF
j_call: TRBJ2-2; v_call: TRBV25-1; cdr3_aa: CASSGRGTDTGELFF
j_call: TRBJ2-7; v_call: TRBV11-2; cdr3_aa: CASSLTGGVYEQYF
j_call: TRBJ2-2; v_call: TRBV14; cdr3_aa: CASSQGLIAGASNTGELFF
j_call: TRBJ1-4; v_call: TRBV5-8; cdr3_aa: CASSYGRGARREKLFF
j_call: TRBJ1-4; v_call: TRBV2; cdr3_aa: CANSEAGKDNEKLFF
j_call: TRBJ1-3; v_call: TRBV29-1; cdr3_aa: CSVGGVGNTIYF
j_call: TRBJ1-1; v_call: TRBV30; cdr3_aa: CAWSVAGGGAFF
j_call: TRBJ2-3; v_call: TRBV7-9; cdr3_aa: CASSLGARSTDTQYF